The 3 T cell receptor beta chains in this list originate from one sample, sequenced in a study of PD-L1 blockade in urothelial cancer. Data came from immunoSEQ multiplex PCR; TCRdb stores just in-frame clones and leaves some out. The sample lists 35,000 to 45,000 clones; just over 35% were seen once. Sequencing used tumor tissue, obtained before atezolizumab (anti-PD-L1) treatment. All receptors derive from a man aged 55 to 69 with urothelial cancer.

This chain joins TRBV6-8 and TRBJ2-3; 7 bases map to TRBD2. The CDR3 covers 15 residues. Germline V CDR1 and CDR2: MNHGY, SAAAGT. Trimming cost V 10 bases and J 3 bases; bases outside gene matches: 13. The CDR3 loop is CATGRGSGVTDTQYF. The CDR3 DNA reads TGTGCCACAGGTCGGGGGAGCGGGGTTACAGATACGCAGTATTTT.

This clone came up many times. The chain is built from TRBV6-8 and TRBJ2-1; 7 bases match TRBD1. Per the germline V gene, CDR1 is MNHGY and CDR2 is SAAAGT. The CDR3 consists of 13 residues. Trimming at V came to 10 bases and at J to 7 bases, leaving 10 bases not matched to a gene. The CDR3 nucleotides read TGTGCCATCAAGACGGGACAGACAAATGAGCAGTTCTTC. Translated, it gives CAIKTGQTNEQFF.

V is TRBV18 and J is TRBJ1-2, with D uncertain. V lost 2 bases and J lost 6, with 22 bases in between. The CDR3 contains 17 residues. Germline V gene data show CDR1 as KGHSH and CDR2 as LQKENI. CDR3 protein: CASSPLGTAVRGNGYTF. DNA of the CDR3: TGTGCCAGCTCACCATTGGGTACGGCAGTACGAGGGAATGGCTACACCTTC.